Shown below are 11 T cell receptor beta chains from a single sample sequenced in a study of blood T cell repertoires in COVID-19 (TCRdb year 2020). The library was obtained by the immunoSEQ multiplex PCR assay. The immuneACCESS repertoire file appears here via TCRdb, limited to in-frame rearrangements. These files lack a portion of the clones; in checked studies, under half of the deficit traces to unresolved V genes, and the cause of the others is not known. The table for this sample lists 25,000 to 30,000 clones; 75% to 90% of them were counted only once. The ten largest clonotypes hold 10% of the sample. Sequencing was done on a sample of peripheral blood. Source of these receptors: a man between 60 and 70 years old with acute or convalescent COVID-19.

Here the CDR3 DNA reads TGTGCCAGCTCACCAAACAAGGGGGGGCTCCGAATGAACACTGAAGCTTTCTTT. This translates into CASSPNKGGLRMNTEAFF. V usage is TRBV18 and J usage is TRBJ1-1; D might be TRBD1 (6 bases). Trimming stripped 2 bases from V and 0 bases from J, with 19 bases between. The length of the CDR3 is 18 residues. Looked up from germline, CDR1 is KGHSH and CDR2 is LQKENI.

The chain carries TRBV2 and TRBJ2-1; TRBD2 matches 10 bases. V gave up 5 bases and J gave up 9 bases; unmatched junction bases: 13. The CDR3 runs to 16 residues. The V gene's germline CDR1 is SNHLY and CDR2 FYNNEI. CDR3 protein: CASSSVQSGRGGEQFF. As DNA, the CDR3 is TGTGCCAGCAGTTCAGTCCAGAGCGGGAGGGGCGGTGAGCAGTTCTTC. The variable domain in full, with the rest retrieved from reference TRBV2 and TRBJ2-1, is EPEVTQTPSHQVTQMGQEVILRCVPISNHLYFYWYRQILGQKVEFLVSFYNNEISEKSEIFDDQFSVERPDGSNFTLKIRSTKLEDSAMYFCASSSVQSGRGGEQFFGPGTRLTVL.

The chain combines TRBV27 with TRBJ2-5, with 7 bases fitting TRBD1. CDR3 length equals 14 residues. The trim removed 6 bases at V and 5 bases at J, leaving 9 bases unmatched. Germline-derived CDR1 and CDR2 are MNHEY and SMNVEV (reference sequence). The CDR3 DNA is TGTGCCAGCAGCCCCTATCAGGGGGACGAGACCCAGTACTTC. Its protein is CASSPYQGDETQYF.

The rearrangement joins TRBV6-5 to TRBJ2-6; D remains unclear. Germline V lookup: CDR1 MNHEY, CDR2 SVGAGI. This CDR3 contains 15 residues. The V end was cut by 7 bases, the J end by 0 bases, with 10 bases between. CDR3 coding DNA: TGTGCCAGCAACTTACTCCCCTCTGGGGCCAACGTCCTGACTTTC. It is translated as CASNLLPSGANVLTF.

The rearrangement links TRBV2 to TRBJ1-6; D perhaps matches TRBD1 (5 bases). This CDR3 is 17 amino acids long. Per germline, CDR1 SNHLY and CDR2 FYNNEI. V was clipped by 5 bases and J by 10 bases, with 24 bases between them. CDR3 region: CASSPMGGVKTRSPLHF. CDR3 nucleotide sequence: TGTGCCAGCAGTCCCATGGGGGGAGTTAAGACAAGGTCACCCCTCCACTTT.

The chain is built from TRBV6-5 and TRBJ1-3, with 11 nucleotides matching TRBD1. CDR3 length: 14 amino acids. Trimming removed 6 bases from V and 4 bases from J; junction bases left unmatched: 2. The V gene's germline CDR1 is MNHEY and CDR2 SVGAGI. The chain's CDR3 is CASRGQGGGNTIYF. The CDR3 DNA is TGTGCCAGCAGGGGACAGGGGGGGGGAAACACCATATATTTT.

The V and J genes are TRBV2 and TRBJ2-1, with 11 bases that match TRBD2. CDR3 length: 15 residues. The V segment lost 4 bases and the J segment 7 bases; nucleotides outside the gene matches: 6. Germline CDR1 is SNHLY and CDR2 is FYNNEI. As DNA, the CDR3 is TGTGCCAGCAGTGGGGGACTAGCGGTCCAGAATGAGCAGTTCTTC. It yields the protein CASSGGLAVQNEQFF. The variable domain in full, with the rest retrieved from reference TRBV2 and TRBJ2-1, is EPEVTQTPSHQVTQMGQEVILRCVPISNHLYFYWYRQILGQKVEFLVSFYNNEISEKSEIFDDQFSVERPDGSNFTLKIRSTKLEDSAMYFCASSGGLAVQNEQFFGPGTRLTVL.

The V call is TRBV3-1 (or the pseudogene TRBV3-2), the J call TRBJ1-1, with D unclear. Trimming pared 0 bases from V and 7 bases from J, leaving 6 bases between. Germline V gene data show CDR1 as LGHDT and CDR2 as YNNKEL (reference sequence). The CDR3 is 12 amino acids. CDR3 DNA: TGTGCCAGCAGCCAAGAGTATGTTGAAGCTTTCTTT. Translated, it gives CASSQEYVEAFF.

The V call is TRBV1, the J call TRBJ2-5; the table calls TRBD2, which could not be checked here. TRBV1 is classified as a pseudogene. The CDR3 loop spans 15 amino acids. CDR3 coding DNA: TGCACCAGCAGCCAAGATCGGGCGGGCCCAGAGACCCAGTACTTC. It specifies CTSSQDRAGPETQYF.

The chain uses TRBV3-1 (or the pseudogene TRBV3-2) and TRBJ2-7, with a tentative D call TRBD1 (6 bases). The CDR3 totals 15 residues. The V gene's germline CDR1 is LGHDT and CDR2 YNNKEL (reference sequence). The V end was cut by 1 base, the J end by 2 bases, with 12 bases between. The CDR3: CASSQGHSGAYEQYF. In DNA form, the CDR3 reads TGTGCCAGCAGCCAAGGGCACTCAGGGGCCTACGAGCAGTACTTC.

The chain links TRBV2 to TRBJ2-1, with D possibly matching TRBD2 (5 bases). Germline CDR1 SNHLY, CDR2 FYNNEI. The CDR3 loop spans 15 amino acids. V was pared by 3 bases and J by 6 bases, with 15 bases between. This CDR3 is CASSELDLSGNEQFF. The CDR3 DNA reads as TGTGCCAGCAGTGAGCTCGACCTAAGCGGCAATGAGCAGTTCTTC.